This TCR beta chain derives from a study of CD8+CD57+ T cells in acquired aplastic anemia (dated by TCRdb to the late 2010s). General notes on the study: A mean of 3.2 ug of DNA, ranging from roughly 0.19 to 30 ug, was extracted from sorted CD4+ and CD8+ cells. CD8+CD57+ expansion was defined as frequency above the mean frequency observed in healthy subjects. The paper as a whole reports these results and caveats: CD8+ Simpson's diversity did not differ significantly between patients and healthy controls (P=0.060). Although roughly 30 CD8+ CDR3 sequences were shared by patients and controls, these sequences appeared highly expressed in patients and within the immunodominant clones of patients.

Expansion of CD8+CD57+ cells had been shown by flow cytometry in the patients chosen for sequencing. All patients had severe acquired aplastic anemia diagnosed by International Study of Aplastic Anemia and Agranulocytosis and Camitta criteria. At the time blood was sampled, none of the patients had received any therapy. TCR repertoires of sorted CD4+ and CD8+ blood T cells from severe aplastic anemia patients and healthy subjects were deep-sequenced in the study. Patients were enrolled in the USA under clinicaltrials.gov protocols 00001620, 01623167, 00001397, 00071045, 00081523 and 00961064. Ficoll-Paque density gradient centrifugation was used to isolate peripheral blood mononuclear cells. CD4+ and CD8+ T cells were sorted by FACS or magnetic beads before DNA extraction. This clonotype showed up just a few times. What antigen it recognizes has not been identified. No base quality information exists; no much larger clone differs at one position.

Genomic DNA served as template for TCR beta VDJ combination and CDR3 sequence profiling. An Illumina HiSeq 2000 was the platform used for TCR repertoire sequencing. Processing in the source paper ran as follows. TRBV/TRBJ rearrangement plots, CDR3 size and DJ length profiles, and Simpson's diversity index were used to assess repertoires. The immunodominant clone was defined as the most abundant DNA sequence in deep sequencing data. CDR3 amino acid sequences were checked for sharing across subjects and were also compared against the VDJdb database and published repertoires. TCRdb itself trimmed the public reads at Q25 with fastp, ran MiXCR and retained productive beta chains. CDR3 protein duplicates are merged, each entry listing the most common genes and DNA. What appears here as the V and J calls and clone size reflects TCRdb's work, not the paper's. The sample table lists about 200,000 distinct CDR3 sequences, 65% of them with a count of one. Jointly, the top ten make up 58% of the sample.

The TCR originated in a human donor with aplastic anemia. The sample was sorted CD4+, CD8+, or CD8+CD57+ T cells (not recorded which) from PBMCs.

The CDR3 sequence is CAISDGSANYGYTF. The nucleotides read TGTGCCATCAGTGATGGCAGCGCGAACTATGGCTACACCTTC. The V gene is TRBV10-3 and the J gene is TRBJ1-2; no D segment can be confidently identified. The CDR3 starts with the cysteine, ends with the phenylalanine, and has 14 residues. Only the CDR3 DNA is retained, 42 bases long and in frame from the first base. The germline V gene provides CDR1 ENHRY and CDR2 SYGVKD. The trim is 3 bases for V and 2 bases for J, with a gap of 10 bases between the germline ends.